This TCR beta chain appears in the sequencing data of a study of T cells in women clearing cervical HPV infection. In the study overall: Blood came at first lesion visit for cases, post-clearance for controls.

Concerning this clone itself: The read ends 3 residues early relative to the CDR3; the germline J gene fills the gap.

V trimming: 5 bases; J trimming: 1 base; junction bases outside the gene matches: 4. The CDR3 is made up of 16 amino acids. Germline assignment: CDR1 DFQATT and CDR2 SNEGSKA (reference sequence). Here immunoSEQ multiplex PCR was the method, and the copy in TCRdb shows in-frame clones only, minus some. The table lists around 39,000 clones. Each participant carried one incident cervical HPV16 infection only. MY09/MY11 PCR detected cervical HPV DNA; dot-blot assigned genotypes. This clonotype was obtained from a woman aged 18 to 75 with a cervical HPV16 infection that either progressed to CIN3+ or cleared (not recorded which). Sequenced sample: blood buffy coat. V and J are TRBV20-1 and TRBJ2-1, with TRBD2 matching 14 bases. The DNA read from the CDR3 is TGCAGTGCTTCCGGACTAGCGGGAGGATCCTACAATGAG. It specifies CSASGLAGGSYNE. Given in full, the CDR3 is CSASGLAGGSYNEQFF.